Only a few counts were recorded for the clone carrying this T cell receptor (beta chain). As yet, its antigen is unknown. The TCR alpha and TCR beta cDNA libraries, bearing sample barcodes and UMIs, were generated by 5'RACE using constant-segment primers. In TCRdb, the 5' RACE reads were re-called with MiXCR into one record per CDR3 protein. The sample includes 250,000 or so distinct CDR3 sequences, approximately 19% of them seen just once. CDR1 is SGHRS and CDR2 is YFSETQ in the germline V gene. J lost 5 bases, V lost 4 bases, and 5 bases had no gene match. The CDR3 is 15 amino acids. The entry originates in a study of T-cell memory formation after mild COVID-19. On the study more broadly: Among the donors, TCR clusters were largely specific to each donor. Study conclusions and caveats: Prior to infection, memory already included some responding clones, suggesting cross-reactive memory joined. Clones shrinking between day 15 and 85 showed a balanced CD4/CD8 split, and those that grew later tilted toward CD4+.

Sequenced input: PBMCs or a T cell subset sorted from them (not recorded which). The chain has TRBV5-1 and TRBJ2-1, with 11 bases that match TRBD1. The TCR sequence derives from a man aged 18 to 35 who had mild COVID-19 (a few samples of this study predate the infection). Cell type and time point are not known. The CDR3 region is CASSEGQGGNNEQFF. CDR3 coding DNA: TGCGCCAGCAGCGAGGGACAGGGGGGCAACAATGAGCAGTTCTTC.